The 26 T cell receptor beta chains listed next were all sequenced from one sample in a study of T-cell memory formation after mild COVID-19. TCRdb analysed the 5' RACE reads with MiXCR anew, one entry per CDR3 protein. The sample lists 250,000 to 350,000 distinct CDR3 sequences, about 17% occurring once. What was sequenced was PBMCs or a T cell subset sorted from them (not recorded which). These receptors all stem from a man aged 18-30 years who had mild COVID-19 (a few samples of this study predate the infection). Cell type and time point are not known.

The sample holds a few counts of this clonotype. This chain connects TRBV20-1 to TRBJ2-7; TRBD1 agrees at 8 bases. With 0 bases clipped from V and 6 bases from J, the junction kept 10 bases outside the gene matches. Germline lookup yields CDR1 DFQATT and CDR2 SNEGSKA (reference sequence). CDR3 length: 15 amino acids. The CDR3 sequence: CSARDSDRGWGEQYV. For the CDR3, the DNA is TGCAGTGCTAGAGACTCCGACAGGGGATGGGGCGAGCAGTACGTC.

This clonotype has more than one count but fewer than ten. The genes are TRBV30 and TRBJ2-1; 11 positions match TRBD2. Per the germline V gene, CDR1 is GTSNPN and CDR2 is SVGIG (reference sequence). V lost 0 bases and J lost 6; bases outside the gene matches: 4. The CDR3 runs 15 residues. For the CDR3, the DNA is TGTGCCTGGAGTGTATGGCTAGCGGGGGGCAATGAGCAGTTCTTC. Translation: CAWSVWLAGGNEQFF.

The chain has TRBV10-1 and TRBJ2-3; a weak D match, TRBD2 (6 bases). From germline, CDR1 is WNHNN and CDR2 SYGVQD (reference sequence). The CDR3 sequence is 16 residues long. V lost 2 bases and J lost 8, with 20 bases in between. The CDR3 spells CASSEITGTQGGTQYF. The CDR3 DNA reads as TGCGCCAGCAGTGAGATAACCGGGACTCAGGGTGGTACGCAGTATTTT.

The rearrangement joins TRBV18 to TRBJ2-5; 7 positions agree with TRBD1. Germline CDR1 and CDR2: KGHSH and LQKENI. The V gene end was trimmed by 3 bases and the J gene end by 2 bases; junction bases not matched to a gene: 6. This CDR3 is 15 amino acids long. CDR3 residues: CASSPNRDSQETQYF. CDR3 DNA: TGTGCCAGCTCACCGAACCGGGACAGTCAAGAGACCCAGTACTTC.

This clonotype came up many times. The gene calls are TRBV6-2 or TRBV6-3 and TRBJ2-1; TRBD1 matches 10 bases. The CDR3 is 14 residues long. Germline CDR1 and CDR2: MNHEY and SVGEGT. The V gene end was trimmed by 5 bases and the J gene end by 3 bases; junction bases not matched to a gene: 1. The CDR3 coding sequence is TGTGCCAGCAGTAGGGACAGGGGCTACAATGAGCAGTTCTTC. Encoded protein: CASSRDRGYNEQFF.

The DNA for the CDR3 is TGCAGTGCCACTTCGTACTACCCTGAAGCTTTCTTT. The encoded protein is CSATSYYPEAFF. The chain is built from TRBV20-1 and TRBJ1-1; no definite D call. This CDR3 contains 12 residues. The V end lost 6 bases, the J end lost 6 bases, and 14 bases lay between the germline ends. Germline assignment: CDR1 DFQATT and CDR2 SNEGSKA (reference sequence).

V is TRBV4-2 and J is TRBJ2-7; 10 bases match TRBD1. Germline loops: CDR1 LGHNA, CDR2 YNFKEQ. This CDR3 is 15 amino acids long. Trimming removed 0 bases from V and 7 bases from J; junction bases left unmatched: 6. This CDR3 is CASSQEWDRGKEQYF. For the CDR3, the DNA is TGTGCCAGCAGCCAAGAGTGGGACAGGGGAAAAGAGCAGTACTTC.

The V call is TRBV9, the J call TRBJ2-3; 8 nucleotides line up with TRBD2. Germline V gene sequence: CDR1 SGDLS, CDR2 YYNGEE. The J segment lost 2 bases and the V segment lost 0 bases, leaving 5 bases of the junction unmatched. The CDR3 consists of 16 residues. Here the CDR3 DNA reads TGTGCCAGCAGCGTAGGGCGGGGGGAGATCACAGATACGCAGTATTTT. Amino acids: CASSVGRGEITDTQYF.

This clonotype has just a few counts. CDR3 protein: CATSDGGTGGTNYGYTF. The CDR3 region has the DNA TGTGCCACCAGTGATGGCGGGACAGGGGGTACTAACTATGGCTACACCTTC. This chain links TRBV24-1 with TRBJ1-2, with 11 nucleotides matching TRBD1. V was clipped by 3 bases and J by 0 bases; unmatched bases: 5. CDR3 length equals 17 residues. Per germline, CDR1 KGHDR and CDR2 SFDVKD.

This clonotype was counted between two and nine times. The chain employs TRBV20-1 and TRBJ2-7, with D uncertain. V was pared by 0 bases and J by 4 bases, with 13 bases between. This CDR3 is 14 amino acids long. Germline CDR1 DFQATT, CDR2 SNEGSKA (reference sequence). The CDR3 is CSARDLSGNYEQYF. As DNA, the CDR3 is TGCAGTGCTAGAGATCTAAGTGGGAATTACGAGCAGTACTTC.

This clonotype was recorded a few times. The CDR3 reads CASNLGAGAGELFF. DNA of the CDR3: TGTGCCAGCAATTTGGGGGCTGGCGCCGGGGAGCTGTTTTTT. This chain uses TRBV5-5 with TRBJ2-2; D is perhaps TRBD1 (6 bases). The V and J ends lost 6 bases and 6 bases respectively, with 15 bases between them. Germline V gives CDR1 SGHKS, CDR2 YYEKEE (reference sequence). The CDR3 consists of 14 residues.

This clonotype was recorded at least ten times. The chain combines TRBV27 with TRBJ2-5; perhaps TRBD1 as D (6 bases). V dropped 3 bases and J dropped 4 bases, with 12 bases sitting between them. The CDR3 totals 14 residues. Germline CDR1 MNHEY, CDR2 SMNVEV (reference sequence). The CDR3 DNA reads as TGTGCCAGCAGTTTGGGATGGGGGCGAGAGACCCAGTACTTC. As protein: CASSLGWGRETQYF.

In its sample, this clonotype was seen a few times. This chain uses TRBV12-3 or TRBV12-4 with TRBJ1-2; D ambiguous. This CDR3 region has 12 residues. Trimming pared 3 bases from V and 2 bases from J, leaving 4 bases between. The CDR3 protein is CASSFRNYGYTF. For the CDR3, the DNA is TGTGCCAGCAGTTTTCGGAACTATGGCTACACCTTC.

This clonotype was counted a few times. The rearrangement links TRBV6-2 or TRBV6-3 to TRBJ1-1; D not certain. From germline, CDR1 is MNHEY and CDR2 SVGEGT. CDR3 length equals 16 residues. The V and J ends lost 2 bases and 1 base respectively, with 14 bases between them. CDR3 sequence reads: CASSYGPNDANTEAFF. As DNA, the CDR3 is TGTGCCAGCAGTTACGGGCCCAATGATGCGAACACTGAAGCTTTCTTT.

This clonotype was seen more than once but under ten times. The gene calls are TRBV19 and TRBJ1-5; D remains unclear. The CDR3 runs to 10 residues. Looked up from germline, CDR1 is LNHDA and CDR2 is SQIVND (reference sequence). V dropped 9 bases and J dropped 5 bases, with 5 bases sitting between them. This chain's CDR3 is CARSYQPQHF. CDR3 coding DNA: TGTGCCAGGTCCTATCAGCCCCAGCATTTT.

The chain links TRBV6-5 to TRBJ2-7, with 7 bases matching TRBD1. J lost 5 bases, V lost 6 bases, and 7 bases had no gene match. Per the germline V gene, CDR1 is MNHEY and CDR2 is SVGAGI. The CDR3 covers 13 residues. CDR3 sequence: CASRGRGKDEQYF. The DNA for the CDR3 is TGTGCCAGCAGGGGCAGGGGGAAGGACGAGCAGTACTTC.

This clonotype was seen at least ten times. The chain carries TRBV10-3 and TRBJ2-3; possible D gene TRBD1, 5 bases. This CDR3 has 13 residues. The ends were cut back, 10 bases at V and 0 bases at J, with 11 bases in the middle. Per the germline V gene, CDR1 is ENHRY and CDR2 is SYGVKD. CDR3 DNA sequence: TGTGCCACGACAGAGACTAGCACAGATACGCAGTATTTT. It yields the protein CATTETSTDTQYF.

The chain uses TRBV3-1 and TRBJ2-3; TRBD2 matches 9 bases. This CDR3 has 15 amino acids. Germline CDR1 reads LGHDT; CDR2 reads YNNKEL (reference sequence). With V trimmed by 4 bases and J by 3 bases, 5 bases remained unmatched. In DNA, the CDR3 is TGTGCCAGCAGCCTCCGCAGCGGGGGGACAGATACGCAGTATTTT. Its protein is CASSLRSGGTDTQYF.

V is TRBV5-1 and J is TRBJ2-7, with D perhaps TRBD1 (6 bases). Germline V lookup: CDR1 SGHRS, CDR2 YFSETQ. This CDR3 comprises 14 residues. Trimming pared 2 bases from V and 5 bases from J, leaving 14 bases between. CDR3 sequence (DNA): TGCGCCAGCAGCTTACAGGGTCTAGGCCACGAGCAGTACTTC. This gives the protein CASSLQGLGHEQYF.

The table lists this clonotype with many counts. A read error may produce the germline difference seen at one junction end. V gene TRBV27 combines with J gene TRBJ2-2, with 8 positions matching TRBD2. Germline CDR1 MNHEY, CDR2 SMNVEV (reference sequence). The length of the CDR3 is 11 residues. Here the CDR3 reads CASSPGGELFF. Here the CDR3 DNA reads TGTGCCAGCAGCCCCGGGGGGGAACTGTTTTTT.

The CDR3 coding sequence is TGTGCCAGCAAATATCCGGGTTTCATGAACACTGAAGCTTTCTTT. It translates to CASKYPGFMNTEAFF. The chain has TRBV6-6 and TRBJ1-1; no firm D call. From germline, CDR1 is MNHNY and CDR2 SVGAGI (reference sequence). V was pared by 7 bases and J by 0 bases, with 15 bases between. The CDR3 is made up of 15 amino acids.

The chain joins TRBV7-9 to TRBJ1-2; the D gene is possibly TRBD1 (5 bases). Germline CDR1 is SEHNR and CDR2 is FQNEAQ (reference sequence). The V gene lost 5 bases and the J gene lost 8 bases, with 15 bases spanning the gap. The CDR3 loop spans 13 amino acids. CDR3 protein: CASSAGPYRGYTF. The CDR3 DNA follows: TGTGCCAGCAGCGCGGGACCTTATCGAGGCTACACCTTC.

This clonotype came up once. The rearrangement uses TRBV4-2 and TRBJ2-6, with D perhaps matching TRBD1 (6 bases). The CDR3 spans 16 residues. V lost 0 bases and J lost 4, with 10 bases in between. Germline CDR1 reads LGHNA; CDR2 reads YNFKEQ. CDR3 nucleotides: TGTGCCAGCAGCCAAGAACAGGGTTCGGGGGCCAACGTCCTGACTTTC. Translation: CASSQEQGSGANVLTF.

There are a few counts of this clonotype. The genes are TRBV20-1 and TRBJ2-3; weak D call: TRBD1 (6 bases). Trimming took off 2 bases at V and 3 bases at J, with 15 bases between the two ends. CDR3 length: 15 amino acids. Germline CDR1 DFQATT, CDR2 SNEGSKA (reference sequence). CDR3 nucleotide sequence: TGCAGTGCTAGACCCGGCAGGGGAGCTACAGATACGCAGTATTTT. Its translation is CSARPGRGATDTQYF.

The V and J genes are TRBV6-5 and TRBJ2-3; 10 positions agree with TRBD2. The J segment lost 2 bases and the V segment lost 5 bases, leaving 10 bases of the junction unmatched. In germline, CDR1 is MNHEY, CDR2 SVGAGI. The CDR3 has 17 residues. The CDR3 spells CASSTASLAGVTDTQYF. Here the CDR3 DNA reads TGTGCCAGCAGTACGGCCTCTCTAGCGGGGGTCACAGATACGCAGTATTTT.

This clonotype was found a few times. The chain combines TRBV7-9 with TRBJ2-7; a weak D match, TRBD1 (6 bases). The CDR3 has 13 amino acids. Germline V gives CDR1 SEHNR, CDR2 FQNEAQ (reference sequence). V lost 5 bases to trimming and J lost 0 bases, with 8 bases between them. Here the CDR3 reads CASSPRGSYEQYV. In DNA, the CDR3 is TGTGCCAGCAGCCCCAGGGGCTCCTACGAGCAGTACGTC.